Shown below are 10 T cell receptor beta chains from a single sample sequenced in a study of CD8 T cells in Susac syndrome. Random hexamers primed reverse transcription of about 0.45 to 1 ug RNA. TCRdb re-called the immunoSEQ multiplex PCR reads with MiXCR, one entry per CDR3 protein. The data show about 71,000 distinct CDR3 sequences, just over 95% seen once. Sequenced material: CD4+ T cells from PBMCs. These receptors were obtained from a human donor with multiple sclerosis.

V is TRBV12-3 or TRBV12-4 and J is TRBJ1-6; no definite D call. The CDR3 totals 14 residues. Trimming stripped 5 bases from V and 0 bases from J, with 5 bases between. CDR3 loop: CASSGVSYNSPLHF. CDR3 bases: TGTGCCAGCAGTGGGGTCTCCTATAATTCACCCCTCCACTTT.

This chain joins TRBV6-2 or TRBV6-3 and TRBJ2-7, with 12 bases lining up with TRBD1. Germline V gene lookup returns CDR1 MNHEY and CDR2 SVGEGT. CDR3 length: 16 amino acids. V gave up 4 bases and J gave up 5 bases; unmatched junction bases: 9. For the CDR3, the DNA is TGTGCCAGCAGTTCCCACCCGGGGGACAGGGGGCACGAGCAGTACTTC. It codes for CASSSHPGDRGHEQYF.

The V and J genes are TRBV11-2 and TRBJ2-2, with D perhaps TRBD2 (6 bases). This CDR3 is 14 amino acids long. Germline values: CDR1 SGHAT, CDR2 FQNNGV. V lost 2 bases to trimming and J lost 10 bases, with 14 bases between them. The CDR3 protein is CASSLNRRGLELFF. The CDR3, as DNA: TGTGCCAGCAGCTTAAACAGGCGGGGCCTGGAGCTGTTTTTT.

This chain uses TRBV11-2 with TRBJ2-5; no reliable D call. CDR1 SGHAT and CDR2 FQNNGV come from the germline V gene. The V end was cut by 2 bases, the J end by 4 bases, with 11 bases between. CDR3 length: 14 residues. The CDR3 reads CASSLNVMGETQYF. In DNA, the CDR3 is TGTGCCAGCAGCTTAAATGTGATGGGAGAGACCCAGTACTTC.

V and J are TRBV20-1 and TRBJ2-7; 7 bases align to TRBD2. The CDR3 runs 12 residues. V was pared by 0 bases and J by 8 bases, with 4 bases of the junction left unmatched. From germline, CDR1 is DFQATT and CDR2 SNEGSKA (reference sequence). The CDR3 bases are TGCAGTGCTAGAGAATCCGGGGGGAAGCAGTACTTC. Protein sequence: CSARESGGKQYF.

The DNA of the CDR3 is TGCGCCAGCAGCGATGCAGGCCGTAATCAGCCCCAGCATTTT. Encoded protein: CASSDAGRNQPQHF. The J gene is TRBJ1-5, the V gene TRBV4-1; the D is unclear. The CDR3 consists of 14 residues. CDR1 MGHRA and CDR2 YSYEKL come from the germline V gene. V lost 5 bases to trimming and J lost 4 bases, with 12 bases between them.

The CDR3 spells CASSPFLGNTIYF. The CDR3, as DNA: TGTGCCAGCAGCCCTTTTCTCGGAAACACCATATATTTT. The chain recombines TRBV7-8 with TRBJ1-3; D ambiguous. V dropped 5 bases and J dropped 4 bases, with 9 bases sitting between them. Germline CDR1 is SGHVS and CDR2 is FQNEAQ. The CDR3 runs to 13 residues.

This clonotype was detected once. The CDR3 reads CASSEEALAGGTYF. The CDR3 coding sequence is TGTGCCAGCAGTGAAGAGGCACTAGCGGGGGGAACGTACTTC. The chain has TRBV6-1 and TRBJ2-7; 12 bases are shared with TRBD2. V shed 1 base, J shed 12 bases, and the junction held 7 bases outside the gene matches. CDR1 MNHNS and CDR2 SASEGT come from the germline V gene. The CDR3 has 14 amino acids.

V usage is TRBV6-5 and J usage is TRBJ1-2; D is perhaps TRBD1 (5 bases). Trimming left V 0 bases short and J 8 bases short, with 13 bases between. CDR3 length: 14 residues. The germline gives CDR1 MNHEY, CDR2 SVGAGI. CDR3: CASSYSGDLSGYTF. DNA of the CDR3: TGTGCCAGCAGTTACTCTGGGGACCTCTCGGGCTACACCTTC.

This CDR3 reads CASSLAAGQKAFF. CDR3 DNA sequence: TGTGCCAGCAGTTTAGCCGCAGGCCAAAAAGCTTTCTTT. The chain couples TRBV12-3 or TRBV12-4 to TRBJ1-1; D unclear. The CDR3 loop spans 13 amino acids. V shed 0 bases and J shed 9 bases, with 11 bases lying between them.